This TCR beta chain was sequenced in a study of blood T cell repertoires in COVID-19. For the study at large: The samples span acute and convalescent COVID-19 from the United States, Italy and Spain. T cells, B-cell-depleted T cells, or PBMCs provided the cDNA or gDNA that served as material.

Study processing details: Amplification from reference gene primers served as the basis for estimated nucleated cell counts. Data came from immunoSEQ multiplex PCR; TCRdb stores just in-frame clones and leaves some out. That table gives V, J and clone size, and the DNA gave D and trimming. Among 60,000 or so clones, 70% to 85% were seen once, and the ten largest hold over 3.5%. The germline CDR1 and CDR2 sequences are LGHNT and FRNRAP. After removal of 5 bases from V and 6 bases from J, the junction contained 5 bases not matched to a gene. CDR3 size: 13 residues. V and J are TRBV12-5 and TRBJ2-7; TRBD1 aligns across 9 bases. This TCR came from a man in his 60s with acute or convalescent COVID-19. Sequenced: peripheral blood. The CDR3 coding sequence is TGTGCTAGTGGTGTAGACAGGGGGGGCGAGCAGTACTTC. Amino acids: CASGVDRGGEQYF. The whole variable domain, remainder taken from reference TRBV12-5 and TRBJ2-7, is DARVTQTPRHKVTEMGQEVTMRCQPILGHNTVFWYRQTMMQGLELLAYFRNRAPLDDSGMPKDRFSAEMPDATLATLKIQPSEPRDSAVYFCASGVDRGGEQYFGPGTRLTVT.